This TCR beta chain originates from a study of blood T cells in healthy people across ages. Trimming left V 0 bases short and J 3 bases short, with 7 bases between. Germline lookup yields CDR1 SGHRS and CDR2 YFSETQ. The CDR3 sequence is 14 residues long. Alongside a J-beta primer mix, a sample-barcoded 5' primer served in a second PCR lasting about 6 to 11 cycles. Tags on each cDNA molecule came from a template-switch adaptor with 12 random nucleotides. TCRdb called the 5' RACE reads again in MiXCR, with one record for every CDR3 protein. The sample contains over a million distinct CDR3 sequences, 42% of which appear only once.

The TCR was taken from a woman between 18 and 29 years old in good health. The source material was blood. The chain joins TRBV5-1 to TRBJ2-1; D is unclear. CDR3 amino acids: CASSLELDYNEQFF. Written as DNA, the CDR3 is TGCGCCAGCAGCTTGGAACTGGACTACAATGAGCAGTTCTTC. Based on the CDR3 plus reference TRBV5-1 and TRBJ2-1, the full variable domain is KAGVTQTPRYLIKTRGQQVTLSCSPISGHRSVSWYQQTPGQGLQFLFEYFSETQRNKGNFPGRFSGRQFSNSRSEMNVSTLELGDSALYLCASSLELDYNEQFFGPGTRLTVL.